The clone carrying this TCR beta chain was counted between two and nine times. This specimen comes from a study of CD4 and CD8 cells across lung adenocarcinoma regions. Donors had localized lung adenocarcinoma, a non-small cell lung cancer. Germline V lookup: CDR1 MNHEY, CDR2 SVGEGT. The CDR3 runs to 14 residues. V trimming: 5 bases; J trimming: 5 bases; junction bases outside the gene matches: 5. TCRdb used MiXCR to reprocess the PCR reads, holding one entry per CDR3 protein. The data show about 20,000 distinct CDR3 sequences, 54% seen once. Material for sequencing was CD8+ T cells from the center of a lung tumor. The TCR originated in a female donor with lung adenocarcinoma. The CD4 and CD8 labels of this study may be unreliable. This chain connects TRBV6-2 or TRBV6-3 to TRBJ2-1; 8 bases match TRBD2. The CDR3 spells CASSISGKNNEQFF. Here the CDR3 DNA reads TGTGCCAGCAGTATTAGCGGGAAGAACAATGAGCAGTTCTTC.